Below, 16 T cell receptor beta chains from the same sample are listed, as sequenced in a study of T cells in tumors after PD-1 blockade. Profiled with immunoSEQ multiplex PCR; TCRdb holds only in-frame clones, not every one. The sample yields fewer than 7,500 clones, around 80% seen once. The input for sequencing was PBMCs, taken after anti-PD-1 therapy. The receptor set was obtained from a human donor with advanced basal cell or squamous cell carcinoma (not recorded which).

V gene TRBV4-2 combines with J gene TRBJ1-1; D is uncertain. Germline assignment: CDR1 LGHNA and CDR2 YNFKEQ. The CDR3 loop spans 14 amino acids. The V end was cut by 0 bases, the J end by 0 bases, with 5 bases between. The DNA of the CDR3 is TGTGCCAGCAGCCAAGAAACCCTGAACACTGAAGCTTTCTTT. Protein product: CASSQETLNTEAFF.

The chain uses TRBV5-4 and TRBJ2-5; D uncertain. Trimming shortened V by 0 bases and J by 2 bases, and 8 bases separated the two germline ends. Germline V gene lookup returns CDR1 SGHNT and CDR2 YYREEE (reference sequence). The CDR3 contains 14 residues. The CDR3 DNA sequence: TGTGCCAGCAGCTTGGCCTTGACACAAGAGACCCAGTACTTC. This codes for CASSLALTQETQYF.

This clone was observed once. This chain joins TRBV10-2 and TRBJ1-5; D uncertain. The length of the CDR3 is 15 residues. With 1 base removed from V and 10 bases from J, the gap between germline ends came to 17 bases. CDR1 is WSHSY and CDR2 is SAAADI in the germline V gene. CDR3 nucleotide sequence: TGCGCCAGCAGTGAGTATTCGCCTGGGGTTGATCCCCAGCATTTT. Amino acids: CASSEYSPGVDPQHF.

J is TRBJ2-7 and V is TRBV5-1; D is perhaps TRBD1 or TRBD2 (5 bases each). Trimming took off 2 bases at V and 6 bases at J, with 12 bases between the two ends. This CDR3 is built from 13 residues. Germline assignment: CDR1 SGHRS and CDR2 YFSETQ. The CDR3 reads CASSLSQAGEQYF. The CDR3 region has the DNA TGCGCCAGCAGCTTATCACAGGCGGGCGAGCAGTACTTC.

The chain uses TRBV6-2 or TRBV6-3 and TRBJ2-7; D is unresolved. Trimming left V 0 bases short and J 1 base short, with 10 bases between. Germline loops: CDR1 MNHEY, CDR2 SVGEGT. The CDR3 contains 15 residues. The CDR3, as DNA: TGTGCCAGCAGTTACTCGAAGGCAGTATCCTACGAGCAGTACTTC. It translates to CASSYSKAVSYEQYF.

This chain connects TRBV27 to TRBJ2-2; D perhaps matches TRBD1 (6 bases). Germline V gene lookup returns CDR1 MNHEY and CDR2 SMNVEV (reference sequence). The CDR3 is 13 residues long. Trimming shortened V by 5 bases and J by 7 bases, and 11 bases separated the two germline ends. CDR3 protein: CASSILGGGELFF. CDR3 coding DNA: TGTGCCAGCAGTATCCTAGGGGGCGGGGAGCTGTTTTTT.

CDR3 residues: CASRTAHTDTQYF. The DNA of the CDR3 is TGTGCCAGTCGGACAGCCCACACAGATACGCAGTATTTT. The chain uses TRBV3-1 (or the pseudogene TRBV3-2) and TRBJ2-3, with a possible D match to TRBD1 (6 bases). Germline V lookup: CDR1 LGHDT, CDR2 YNNKEL (reference sequence). V lost 9 bases and J lost 2, with 12 bases in between. CDR3 length equals 13 residues.

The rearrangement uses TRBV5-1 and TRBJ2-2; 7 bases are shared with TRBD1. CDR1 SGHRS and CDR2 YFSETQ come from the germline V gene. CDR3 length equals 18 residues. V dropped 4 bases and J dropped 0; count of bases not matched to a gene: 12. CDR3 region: CASSTTGQGVANTGELFF. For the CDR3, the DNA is TGCGCCAGCAGCACGACCGGCCAGGGGGTAGCGAACACCGGGGAGCTGTTTTTT.

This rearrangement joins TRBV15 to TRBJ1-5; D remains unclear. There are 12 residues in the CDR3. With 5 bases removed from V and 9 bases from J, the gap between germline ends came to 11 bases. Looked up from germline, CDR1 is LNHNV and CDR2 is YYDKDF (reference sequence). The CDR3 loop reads CATSQPDLPQHF. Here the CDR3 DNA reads TGTGCCACCAGCCAACCGGACCTGCCCCAGCATTTT.

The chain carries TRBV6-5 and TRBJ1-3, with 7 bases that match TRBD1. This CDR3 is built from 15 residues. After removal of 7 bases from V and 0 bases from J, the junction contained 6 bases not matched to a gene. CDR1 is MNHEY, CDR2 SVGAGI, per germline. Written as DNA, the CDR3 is TGTGCCAGCAAAGTAACAGGGGACTCTGGAAACACCATATATTTT. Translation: CASKVTGDSGNTIYF.

CDR3 amino acids: CASSPRGKEKLFF. The CDR3 DNA reads as TGTGCCAGCAGCCCGCGGGGAAAGGAAAAACTGTTTTTT. This chain uses TRBV14 with TRBJ1-4; D is unclear. Germline-derived CDR1 and CDR2 are SGHDN and FVKESK. The CDR3 totals 13 residues. Trimming stripped 4 bases from V and 8 bases from J, with 11 bases between.

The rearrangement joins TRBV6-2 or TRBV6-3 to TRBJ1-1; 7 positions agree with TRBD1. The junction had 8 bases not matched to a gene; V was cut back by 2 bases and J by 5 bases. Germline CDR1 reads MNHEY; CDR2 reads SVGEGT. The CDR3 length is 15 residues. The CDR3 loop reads CASSYGHRGHTEAFF. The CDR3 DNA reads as TGTGCCAGCAGTTACGGACACAGGGGACATACTGAAGCTTTCTTT.

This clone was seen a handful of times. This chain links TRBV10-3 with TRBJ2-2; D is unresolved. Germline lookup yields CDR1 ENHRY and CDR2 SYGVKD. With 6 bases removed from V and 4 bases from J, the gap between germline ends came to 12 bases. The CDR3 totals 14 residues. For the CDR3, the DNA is TGTGCCATCAGGGCAGGCGGCGGCACCGGGGAGCTGTTTTTT. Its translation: CAIRAGGGTGELFF.

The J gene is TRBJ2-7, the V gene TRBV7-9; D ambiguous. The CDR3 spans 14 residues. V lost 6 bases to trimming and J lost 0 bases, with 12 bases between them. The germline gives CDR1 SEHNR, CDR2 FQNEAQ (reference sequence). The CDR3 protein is CASSLPLPSYEQYF. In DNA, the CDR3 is TGTGCCAGCAGTCTTCCACTCCCCTCCTACGAGCAGTACTTC. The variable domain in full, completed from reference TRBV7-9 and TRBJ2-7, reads DTGVSQNPRHKITKRGQNVTFRCDPISEHNRLYWYRQTLGQGPEFLTYFQNEAQLEKSRLLSDRFSAERPKGSFSTLEIQRTEQGDSAMYLCASSLPLPSYEQYFGPGTRLTVT.

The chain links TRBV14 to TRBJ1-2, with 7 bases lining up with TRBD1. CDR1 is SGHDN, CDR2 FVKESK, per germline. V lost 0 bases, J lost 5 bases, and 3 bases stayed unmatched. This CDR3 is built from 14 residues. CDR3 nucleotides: TGTGCCAGCAGCCAAGATCCCAGGGGGTATGGCTACACCTTC. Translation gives CASSQDPRGYGYTF.

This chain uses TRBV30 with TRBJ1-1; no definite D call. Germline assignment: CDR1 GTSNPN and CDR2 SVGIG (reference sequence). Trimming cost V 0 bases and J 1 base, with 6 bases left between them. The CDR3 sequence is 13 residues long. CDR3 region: CAWSVRGNTEAFF. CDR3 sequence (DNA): TGTGCCTGGAGTGTAAGAGGGAACACTGAAGCTTTCTTT. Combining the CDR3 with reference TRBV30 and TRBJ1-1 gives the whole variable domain SQTIHQWPATLVQPVGSPLSLECTVEGTSNPNLYWYRQAAGRGLQLLFYSVGIGQISSEVPQNLSASRPQDRQFILSSKKLLLSDSGFYLCAWSVRGNTEAFFGQGTRLTVV.